The rows below give T cell receptor beta chains drawn from one sample of a study of CD8 T cells in Susac syndrome. TCRdb re-called the immunoSEQ multiplex PCR reads with MiXCR, one entry per CDR3 protein. The table includes around 190,000 distinct CDR3 sequences, roughly 96% detected once. The sequencing input was CD4+ T cells from PBMCs. The source is a human donor in good health. Both conserved end residues are part of each CDR3. The D gene is left open where the match is weak. Clone size appears in some rows only: once, few, many, or a class for an expanded clone.

v_gene	abundance	d_gene	j_gene	CDR3nt	CDR3aa
TRBV30	.	.	TRBJ2-3	TGTGCAGTCTGGAACAGTATGAGCACAGATACGCAGTATTTT	CAVWNSMSTDTQYF
TRBV27	.	TRBD1	TRBJ1-6	TGTGCCAGCAGCTCCCGCGACAGGGATCCACCCCTCCACTTT	CASSSRDRDPPLHF
TRBV4-3	.	.	TRBJ1-2	TGCGCCAGCAGCCAAGTTTTACATGCAAACTATGGCTACACCTTC	CASSQVLHANYGYTF
TRBV27	.	.	TRBJ2-5	TGTGCCAGCAGTTTATCAGCCAGGGCGAAACAAGAGACCCAGTACTTC	CASSLSARAKQETQYF
TRBV7-9	.	.	TRBJ2-1	TGTGCCAGCAGCTTAACTAACACACCCTACAATGAGCAGTTCTTC	CASSLTNTPYNEQFF
TRBV19	.	.	TRBJ2-7	TGTGCCAGTAGTATCAGCGACAGCTCCTACGAGCAGTACTTC	CASSISDSSYEQYF
TRBV28	.	TRBD1	TRBJ2-3	TGTGCCAGCAGTTCGGGGACAGGGGAAAGGGCAGATACGCAGTATTTT	CASSSGTGERADTQYF
TRBV6-6	.	TRBD1	TRBJ2-2	TGTGCCAGCAGGATAAAGGGGGCGCGAACCGGGGAGCTGTTTTTT	CASRIKGARTGELFF
TRBV20-1	.	TRBD1	TRBJ2-3	TGCAGTGCTAACAACAGGGGCTCGTCGACAGATACGCAGTATTTT	CSANNRGSSTDTQYF
TRBV3-1	once	.	TRBJ2-1	TGTGCCAGCAGCCAAGATTCCTGGGATGAGCAGTTCTTC	CASSQDSWDEQFF
TRBV9	.	TRBD1	TRBJ1-5	TGTGCCAGCAGTGGACCGGGACAGGGATTACAGCCCCAGCATTTT	CASSGPGQGLQPQHF
TRBV5-1	.	TRBD2	TRBJ2-5	TGCGCCAGCAGCCCGGAACTAGCGGAAGAGACCCAGTACTTC	CASSPELAEETQYF
TRBV6-1	.	.	TRBJ1-1	TGTGCCAGCCTAATATACACTGAAGCTTTCTTT	CASLIYTEAFF
TRBV30	.	.	TRBJ2-1	TGTGCCTGGAGTGGCGGTAGCTCCTACAATGAGCAGTTCTTC	CAWSGGSSYNEQFF
TRBV20-1	once	.	TRBJ1-1	TGCAGTGCTAGAGGTGCGAGGGCTCTAACTTTCTTT	CSARGARALTFF
TRBV7-2	.	.	TRBJ2-3	TGTGCCAGCAGCCCAACAACGGACTATACAGATACGCAGTATTTT	CASSPTTDYTDTQYF
TRBV28	.	.	TRBJ2-7	TGTGCCAGCAGCAGTCCCGGCCCCGAGCAGTACTTC	CASSSPGPEQYF
TRBV5-4	.	TRBD1	TRBJ2-6	TGTGCCAGCAACAGGGGCTCTGGGGCCAACGTCCTGACTTTC	CASNRGSGANVLTF
TRBV29-1	.	.	TRBJ1-1	TGCAGCGTTGAAGAGGGCAGGACAGAAGCTTTCTTT	CSVEEGRTEAFF
TRBV3-1	.	.	TRBJ1-2	TGTGCCAGCAGCCAATTCGGACGAATCTATGGCTACACCTTC	CASSQFGRIYGYTF
TRBV7-2	.	.	TRBJ2-5	TGTGCCAGCAGCTTACAAAGGGTTCCGGAGACCCAGTACTTC	CASSLQRVPETQYF
TRBV29-1	.	.	TRBJ1-1	TGCAGCGTTGAAAGTTGGGAGGGCACTGAAGCTTTCTTT	CSVESWEGTEAFF
TRBV2	.	.	TRBJ2-7	TGTGCCAGCGCCCCCCTCTACGAGCAGTACTTC	CASAPLYEQYF
TRBV6-2/TRBV6-3	once	.	TRBJ2-7	TGTGCCAGCAGCCTTTGGAGGACATTTGACTACGAGCAGTACTTC	CASSLWRTFDYEQYF
TRBV20-1	.	.	TRBJ1-5	TGCAGTGCTAGAGCCCCCGGGGTACGTCAGCCCCAGCATTTT	CSARAPGVRQPQHF
TRBV9	.	TRBD1	TRBJ2-7	TGTGCCAGCAGCTCCCGGACAGGGGTCCACGAGCAGTACTTC	CASSSRTGVHEQYF
TRBV20-1	.	TRBD1	TRBJ1-6	TGCAGTGCTAGAGATCTAATGGGACAGGCACATTATTCACCCCTCCACTTT	CSARDLMGQAHYSPLHF
TRBV3-1	.	.	TRBJ2-1	TGTGCCAGCAGCCAGCCCGGTAGGGATGAGCAGTTCTTC	CASSQPGRDEQFF
TRBV27	.	.	TRBJ2-2	TGTGCCAGTGCCCCGAACACCGGGGAGCTGTTTTTT	CASAPNTGELFF
TRBV20-1	once	TRBD1	TRBJ2-1	TGCAGTGCCCAATCCTCGGGACAGGACTACAATGAGCAGTTCTTC	CSAQSSGQDYNEQFF
TRBV7-2	.	.	TRBJ1-2	TGTGCCAGCAGCCCAGATACGGGAACCTATGGCTACACCTTC	CASSPDTGTYGYTF
TRBV11-2	.	TRBD1	TRBJ1-2	TGTGCCAGCAGACCAACAGGGGTACATGGCTACACCTTC	CASRPTGVHGYTF
TRBV3-1	.	TRBD1	TRBJ1-2	TGTGCCAGCAGCCAGCGGGGACAGAACTATGGCTACACCTTC	CASSQRGQNYGYTF
TRBV6-5	.	.	TRBJ1-1	TGTGCCAGCAGTTACTCGACGGAGACCTACACTGAAGCTTTCTTT	CASSYSTETYTEAFF
TRBV18	.	TRBD1	TRBJ1-5	TGTGCCAGCTCACAATCCCCGACAGGGACCCAGCCCCAGCATTTT	CASSQSPTGTQPQHF
TRBV5-1	.	.	TRBJ2-3	TGCGCCAGCAGCTTGTTTTCAGGCGATACGCAGTATTTT	CASSLFSGDTQYF
TRBV15	.	.	TRBJ1-1	TGTGCCACCAGCAGACAGGGTCCAGGGGACACAGAAGCTTTCTTT	CATSRQGPGDTEAFF
TRBV3-1	.	.	TRBJ2-6	TGTGCCAGCAGCCAAGGTTTTTTGGGAGACTACTCTGGGGCCAACGTCCTGACTTTC	CASSQGFLGDYSGANVLTF
TRBV7-2	.	.	TRBJ2-1	TGTGCCAGCAGCTTAACTAGGGCGAGGGGCGAGCAGTTCTTC	CASSLTRARGEQFF
TRBV20-1	.	.	TRBJ1-5	TGCAGTGCCGCAGGCAATCAGCCCCAGCATTTT	CSAAGNQPQHF
TRBV20-1	.	TRBD1	TRBJ2-5	TGCAGTGCTCTACCAGGGGGAGAGACCCAGTACTTC	CSALPGGETQYF
TRBV6-2/TRBV6-3	.	.	TRBJ2-5	TGTGCCAGCAGTTACGGCAGACCGGGGGAGACCCAGTACTTC	CASSYGRPGETQYF
TRBV6-2/TRBV6-3	.	.	TRBJ2-7	TGTGCCGGGAAGACAGTTGTCGAGCAGTACTTC	CAGKTVVEQYF
TRBV20-1	.	.	TRBJ1-1	TGCAGTGCTAGAGATCAAGTGGGGGACACTGAAGCTTTCTTT	CSARDQVGDTEAFF
TRBV20-1	.	.	TRBJ2-5	TGCAGTGCCGGACAGCAAGAGACCCAGTACTTC	CSAGQQETQYF
TRBV4-1	.	TRBD2	TRBJ2-1	TGCGCCAGCAGCCAAGGTAGCGGGAGAATGGTCAATGAGCAGTTCTTC	CASSQGSGRMVNEQFF
TRBV20-1	.	.	TRBJ2-3	TGCAGTGCTAGAGATCGAAGGCTAGCTAGCACAGATACGCAGTATTTT	CSARDRRLASTDTQYF
TRBV20-1	once	TRBD1	TRBJ1-1	TGCAGTGGTAGGACAGGGGGCCGGAGCCCTGAAGCTTTCTTT	CSGRTGGRSPEAFF
TRBV12-3/TRBV12-4	.	.	TRBJ1-1	TGTGCCAGCAGTTTAGTGGGCCCAGGGAGTCGGGAAGCTTTCTTT	CASSLVGPGSREAFF
TRBV29-1	.	.	TRBJ1-5	TGCAGCGTTGCTCACGCTAGCAATAGCAATCAGCCCCAGCATTTT	CSVAHASNSNQPQHF
TRBV4-1	.	TRBD1	TRBJ2-7	TGCGCCAGTAGTCCCTGGGACAGGAGCCAATACGAGCAGTACTTC	CASSPWDRSQYEQYF
TRBV29-1	once	.	TRBJ2-1	TGCAGCGTTGAGGTTGTTAGGGCGGGGGCGAATGAGCAGTTCTTC	CSVEVVRAGANEQFF
TRBV10-3	once	.	TRBJ2-3	TGTGCCATCAGTGTAGGTGCCCTACAAACAGATACGCAGTATTTT	CAISVGALQTDTQYF
TRBV20-1	.	.	TRBJ1-5	TGCAGTGCTAGAGTGCCAGATAGCAATCAGCCCCAGCATTTT	CSARVPDSNQPQHF
TRBV3-1	.	TRBD1	TRBJ2-7	TGTGCCAGCAGCCTAGGGGGCCTCTACGAGCAGTACTTC	CASSLGGLYEQYF